A selection of T cell receptor beta chains follows, all from one sample in a study of OX40 agonist ivuxolimab in advanced cancers. Only in-frame clones appear in the TCRdb table, and some are missing; sequencing was by immunoSEQ multiplex PCR. The sample lists about 73,000 clones; around nine tenths were seen once. The sequencing used CD4+ or CD8+ T cells sorted from blood, collected in a trial of the OX40 agonist ivuxolimab. The receptor set was obtained from an adult with an advanced solid tumor such as melanoma, head and neck, liver or kidney cancer. The CDR3 runs from the conserved cysteine through the conserved F or W. Fields, in order: J gene, clone size, D gene, V gene, CDR3 DNA, CDR3 protein. D genes are given only for firm matches. Clone size appears in some rows only: once, few, many, or a class for an expanded clone.

TRBJ2-2 NA NA TRBV27 TGTGCCAGCAGTTCCCAGACAGGGAGGGGCACCGGGGAGCTGTTTTTT CASSSQTGRGTGELFF
TRBJ1-1 NA NA TRBV13 TGTGCCAGCAGTTTTAGGACGGCGAACACTGAAGCTTTCTTT CASSFRTANTEAFF
TRBJ1-1 NA NA TRBV27 TGTGCCAGCAGGACGGGTCGTCGAAACACTGAAGCTTTCTTT CASRTGRRNTEAFF
TRBJ1-1 NA NA TRBV15 TGTGCCACCAGCAGACCCGGGGGGCCGAACACTGAAGCTTTCTTT CATSRPGGPNTEAFF
TRBJ1-6 NA NA TRBV6-1 TGTGCCAGCAAACTAGGGGAGAATTCACCCCTCCACTTT CASKLGENSPLHF
TRBJ1-2 NA NA TRBV7-9 TGTGCCAGCAGTCTCTCCGGGGTCGGTGGCTACACCTTC CASSLSGVGGYTF
TRBJ2-5 NA TRBD1 TRBV5-4 TGTGCCAGCAGCTTGCAGGACAGGAGGGAGACCCAGTACTTC CASSLQDRRETQYF
TRBJ1-2 NA NA TRBV10-3 TGTGCCATCAGTGAGTCCGATGGCTACACCTTC CAISESDGYTF
TRBJ1-1 NA NA TRBV19 TGTGCCAGTAGTAAGGGGGATCGGCGGATGAACACTGAAGCTTTCTTT CASSKGDRRMNTEAFF
TRBJ1-5 few NA TRBV30 TGTGCCTGGAGTGTCGGGCAGCCCCAGCATTTT CAWSVGQPQHF
TRBJ1-5 NA NA TRBV28 TGTGCCAGCAGCCCACGACAGGTGGGAGGGCAGCCCCAGCATTTT CASSPRQVGGQPQHF
TRBJ2-7 once TRBD1 TRBV9 TGTGCCAGCAGCCTGCAGGGGGCGCCCACCTACGAGCAGTACTTC CASSLQGAPTYEQYF
TRBJ1-5 NA NA TRBV10-2 TGCGCCAGCAGTGACACAGGGAGAGATCAGCCCCAGCATTTT CASSDTGRDQPQHF
TRBJ1-2 NA TRBD1 TRBV4-1 TGCGCCAGCAGCCAGACGACAGGGGGAATTAGCTACACCTTC CASSQTTGGISYTF
TRBJ2-7 few NA TRBV9 TGTGCCAGCAGCGTAGCGGATGTCACCTACGAGCAGTACTTC CASSVADVTYEQYF
TRBJ2-2 NA NA TRBV9 TGTGCCAGCAGCGTAATAGGCAACACCGGGGAGCTGTTTTTT CASSVIGNTGELFF
TRBJ2-7 NA TRBD2 TRBV9 TGTGCCAGCAGCGTAGGAGCCAGCGGGGGCTCCTACGAGCAGTACTTC CASSVGASGGSYEQYF
TRBJ1-1 NA NA TRBV10-1 TGCGCCAGCAGTGAGTCGGGCAGAGCTAATGAAGCTTTCTTT CASSESGRANEAFF
TRBJ1-1 NA TRBD1 TRBV28 TGTGCCAGCAGTCGACAGGGTTTTGGCACTGAAGCTTTCTTT CASSRQGFGTEAFF
TRBJ2-7 NA NA TRBV10-1 TGCGCCAGCACTACTTTGCCGGGTTCCCTCTACGAGCAGTACTTC CASTTLPGSLYEQYF
TRBJ1-3 NA TRBD1 TRBV6-5 TGTGCCAGCAGTTACGCAGGGGGAGCTGGAAACACCATATATTTT CASSYAGGAGNTIYF
TRBJ1-1 NA NA TRBV30 TGTGCCTGGAGTGTAGGGGCGGGGGCGCGGACTGAAGCTTTCTTT CAWSVGAGARTEAFF
TRBJ2-7 NA NA TRBV29-1 TGCAGCGTTCCAAAGCTGGGATCCCAATGGGAGGAGCAGTACTTC CSVPKLGSQWEEQYF
TRBJ1-4 NA NA TRBV5-1 TGCGCCAGCAGCTTGGGTCTGTATAATGAAAAACTGTTTTTT CASSLGLYNEKLFF
TRBJ2-2 NA NA TRBV4-1 TGCGCCAGCAGCCAAGACACTACGAACACCGGGGAGCTGTTTTTT CASSQDTTNTGELFF
TRBJ1-3 once NA TRBV19 TGTGCCAGTTCCGCCTCAGGGTCTGGAAACACCATATATTTT CASSASGSGNTIYF
TRBJ1-1 NA NA TRBV5-4 TGTGCCAGCAGCTTGAGAGGGGGAGGGGACACTGAAGCTTTCTTT CASSLRGGGDTEAFF
TRBJ2-1 NA TRBD2 TRBV18 TGTGCCAGCTCACCACTGGGACTAGCGGGGGAGCAGTTCTTC CASSPLGLAGEQFF
TRBJ2-7 NA NA TRBV11-3 TGTGCCAGCAGCTTAGCTCACGCGGCCTACGAGCAGTACTTC CASSLAHAAYEQYF
TRBJ2-7 NA TRBD1 TRBV6-6 TGTGCCAGCAGTTACACGGGACAGCTCTACGAGCAGTACTTC CASSYTGQLYEQYF
TRBJ2-5 NA TRBD2 TRBV11-2 TGTGCCAGCAGCCCCGGGACTAGCGGGGGGTCGAAAGAGACCCAGTACTTC CASSPGTSGGSKETQYF
TRBJ2-1 NA NA TRBV4-3 TGCGCCAGCAGCCTACGACCGCTGGGTGGGGATGAGCAGTTCTTC CASSLRPLGGDEQFF
TRBJ1-3 NA NA TRBV6-5 TGTGCCAGCAGCCAAGCCGGGACCGCTGGAAACACCATATATTTT CASSQAGTAGNTIYF
TRBJ1-1 NA NA TRBV2 TGTGCCAGCAATACCGGGGCGCTGAACACTGAAGCTTTCTTT CASNTGALNTEAFF
TRBJ2-7 NA TRBD1 TRBV18 TGTGCCAGCTCACCACAAGGGACAGGGCCCGCCGAGCAGTACTTC CASSPQGTGPAEQYF
TRBJ2-6 NA NA TRBV19 TGTGCCAGTAGTATAGGGACGGACAGCTCTGGGGCCAACGTCCTGACTTTC CASSIGTDSSGANVLTF